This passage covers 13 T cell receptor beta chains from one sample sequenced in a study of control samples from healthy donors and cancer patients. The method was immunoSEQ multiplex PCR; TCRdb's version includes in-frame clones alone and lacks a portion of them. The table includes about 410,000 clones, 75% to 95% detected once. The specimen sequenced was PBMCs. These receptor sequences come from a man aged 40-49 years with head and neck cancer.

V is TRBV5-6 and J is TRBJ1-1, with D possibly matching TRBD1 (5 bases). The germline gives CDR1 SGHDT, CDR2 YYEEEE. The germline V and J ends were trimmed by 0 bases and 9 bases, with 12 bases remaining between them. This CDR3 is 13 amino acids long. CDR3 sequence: CASSLEAGLQAFF. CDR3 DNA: TGTGCCAGCAGCTTGGAGGCAGGGCTTCAAGCTTTCTTT.

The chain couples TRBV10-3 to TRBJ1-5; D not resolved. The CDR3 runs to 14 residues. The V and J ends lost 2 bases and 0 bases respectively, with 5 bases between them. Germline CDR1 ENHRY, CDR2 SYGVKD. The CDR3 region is CAISEADSNQPQHF. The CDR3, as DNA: TGTGCCATCAGTGAGGCAGATAGCAATCAGCCCCAGCATTTT.

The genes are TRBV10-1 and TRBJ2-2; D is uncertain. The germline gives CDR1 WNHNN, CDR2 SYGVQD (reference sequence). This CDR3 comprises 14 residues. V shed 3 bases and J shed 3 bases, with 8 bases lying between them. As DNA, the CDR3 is TGCGCCAGCAGTGACCGATTCGACACCGGGGAGCTGTTTTTT. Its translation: CASSDRFDTGELFF.

The CDR3 DNA reads TGTGCCAGCAGGACCCAGAAATCTTCGACGGCTAATGAAAAACTGTTTTTT. Translating gives CASRTQKSSTANEKLFF. The chain recombines TRBV28 with TRBJ1-4; D not resolved. The CDR3 is made up of 17 amino acids. The germline V and J ends were trimmed by 6 bases and 3 bases, with 20 bases remaining between them. From germline, CDR1 is MDHEN and CDR2 SYDVKM.

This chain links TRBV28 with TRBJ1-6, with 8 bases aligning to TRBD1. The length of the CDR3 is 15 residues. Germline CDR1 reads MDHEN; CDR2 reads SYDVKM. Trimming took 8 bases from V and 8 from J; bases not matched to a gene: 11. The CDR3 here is CASQTVHRGDSPLHF. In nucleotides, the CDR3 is TGTGCCAGCCAGACGGTCCACAGGGGGGATTCACCCCTCCACTTT.

CDR3 coding DNA: TGCGCCAGCAGCCAAGGGGAGAGGGACATTCAGTACTTC. As protein: CASSQGERDIQYF. The rearrangement links TRBV4-3 to TRBJ2-4, with D perhaps TRBD2 (5 bases). Trimming stripped 1 base from V and 8 bases from J, with 9 bases between. The CDR3 is made up of 13 amino acids. CDR1 LGHNA and CDR2 YSLEER come from the germline V gene.

CDR3 DNA: TGTGCCAGCAGTTACTTAAATCAGCCCCAGCATTTT. Its protein is CASSYLNQPQHF. The V call is TRBV6-6, the J call TRBJ1-5, with no clear D. The length of the CDR3 is 12 residues. Germline CDR1 is MNHNY and CDR2 is SVGAGI (reference sequence). Trimming cost V 1 base and J 4 bases, with 2 bases left between them.

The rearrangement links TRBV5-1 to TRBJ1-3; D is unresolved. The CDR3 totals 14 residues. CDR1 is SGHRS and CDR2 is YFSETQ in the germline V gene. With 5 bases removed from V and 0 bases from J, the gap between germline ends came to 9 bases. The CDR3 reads CASSPAGSGNTIYF. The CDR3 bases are TGCGCCAGCAGTCCCGCAGGCTCTGGAAACACCATATATTTT.

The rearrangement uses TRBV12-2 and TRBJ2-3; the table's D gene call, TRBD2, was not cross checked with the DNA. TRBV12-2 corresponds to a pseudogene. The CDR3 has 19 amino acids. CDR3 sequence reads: CASRFVPLLSGSGTDTQYF. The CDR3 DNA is TGTGCAAGTCGCTTCGTCCCTCTACTTAGCGGGAGTGGTACAGATACGCAGTATTTT.

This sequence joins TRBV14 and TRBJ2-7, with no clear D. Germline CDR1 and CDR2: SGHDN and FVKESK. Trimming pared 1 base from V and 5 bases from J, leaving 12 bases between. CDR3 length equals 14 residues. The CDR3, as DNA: TGTGCCAGCAGCCAAGGCCAGTATGGTAACGAGCAGTACTTC. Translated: CASSQGQYGNEQYF.

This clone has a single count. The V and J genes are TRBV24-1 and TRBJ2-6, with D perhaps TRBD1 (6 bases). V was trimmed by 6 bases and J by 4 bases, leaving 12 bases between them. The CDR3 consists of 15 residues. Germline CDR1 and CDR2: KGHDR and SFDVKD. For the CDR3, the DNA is TGTGCCACCAGTCAACAGGGAGCCGGGGCCAACGTCCTGACTTTC. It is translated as CATSQQGAGANVLTF.

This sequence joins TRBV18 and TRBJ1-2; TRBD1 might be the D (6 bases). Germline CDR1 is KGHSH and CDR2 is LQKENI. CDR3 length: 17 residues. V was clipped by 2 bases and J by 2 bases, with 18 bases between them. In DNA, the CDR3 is TGTGCCAGCTCACCAGGGCCCGGGGGCAATGGAAACTATGGCTACACCTTC. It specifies CASSPGPGGNGNYGYTF.

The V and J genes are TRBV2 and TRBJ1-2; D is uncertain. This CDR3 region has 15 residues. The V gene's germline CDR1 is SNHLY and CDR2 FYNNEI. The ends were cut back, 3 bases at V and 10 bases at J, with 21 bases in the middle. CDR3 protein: CASSDLDRIPVNYTF. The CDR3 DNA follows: TGTGCCAGCAGTGATTTGGATAGGATCCCAGTAAACTACACCTTC.